The 12 T cell receptor beta chains reported below all come from one sample, sequenced in a study of chemoradiotherapy in HPV16-positive cancers. The protocol was immunoSEQ multiplex PCR, while the TCRdb copy is restricted to in-frame clones and leaves out a portion. Among 29,000 or so clones listed, over 90% were seen once. The source material was blood, sampled from a patient who underwent chemoradiotherapy. These TCRs come from a human donor with HPV-associated anogenital cancer.

This chain uses TRBV18 with TRBJ2-1, with D tentatively TRBD2 (6 bases). The germline V gene has CDR1 KGHSH and CDR2 LQKENI. This CDR3 has 14 residues. V was trimmed by 6 bases and J by 6 bases, leaving 15 bases between them. DNA for the CDR3: TGTGCCAGCTCGGACTACGCGGCTCGCAATGAGCAGTTCTTC. Amino acid sequence: CASSDYAARNEQFF.

V gene TRBV2 combines with J gene TRBJ2-5, with D perhaps assigned TRBD1 or TRBD2 (5 bases each). CDR3 size: 15 residues. Trimming took off 4 bases at V and 4 bases at J, with 16 bases between the two ends. Looked up from germline, CDR1 is SNHLY and CDR2 is FYNNEI. The CDR3 nucleotides are TGTGCCAGCAGTGTACGGGGCGCGATGATAGAGACCCAGTACTTC. It encodes CASSVRGAMIETQYF. Full variable domain (rest looked up from reference TRBV2 and TRBJ2-5): EPEVTQTPSHQVTQMGQEVILRCVPISNHLYFYWYRQILGQKVEFLVSFYNNEISEKSEIFDDQFSVERPDGSNFTLKIRSTKLEDSAMYFCASSVRGAMIETQYFGPGTRLLVL.

The chain couples TRBV4-3 to TRBJ1-1; no clear D. Germline V gene lookup returns CDR1 LGHNA and CDR2 YSLEER. V lost 0 bases, J lost 4 bases, and 15 bases lay in between. This CDR3 comprises 16 residues. The CDR3: CASSQDLGSWATEAFF. CDR3 DNA sequence: TGCGCCAGCAGCCAAGATTTGGGGTCTTGGGCCACTGAAGCTTTCTTT.

The rearrangement links TRBV19 to TRBJ1-5, with D hard to call. Trimming shortened V by 5 bases and J by 7 bases, and 15 bases separated the two germline ends. This CDR3 region has 14 residues. Germline assignment: CDR1 LNHDA and CDR2 SQIVND (reference sequence). The CDR3 is CASSSSVYGQPQHF. Written as DNA, the CDR3 is TGTGCCAGTAGTTCCTCGGTTTACGGGCAGCCCCAGCATTTT.

In DNA form, the CDR3 reads TGTGCCAGCAGCCCGGACAGGGGGGACACCGGGGAGCTGTTTTTT. Amino acids: CASSPDRGDTGELFF. This chain connects TRBV7-2 to TRBJ2-2; TRBD1 agrees at 10 bases. CDR1 is SGHTA and CDR2 is FQGNSA in the germline V gene. CDR3 length: 15 amino acids. Trimming at V came to 5 bases and at J to 3 bases, leaving 3 bases not matched to a gene.

The V and J genes are TRBV7-2 and TRBJ2-2; 7 bases line up with TRBD2. V shed 7 bases, J shed 4 bases, and the junction held 9 bases outside the gene matches. The CDR3 is 15 residues long. Looked up from germline, CDR1 is SGHTA and CDR2 is FQGNSA. The chain's CDR3 is CASKSGTTTTGELFF. DNA for the CDR3: TGTGCCAGCAAATCCGGGACTACGACCACCGGGGAGCTGTTTTTT.

V and J are TRBV15 and TRBJ2-5, with TRBD1 matching 8 bases. CDR1 and CDR2 (germline): LNHNV, YYDKDF (reference sequence). The CDR3 runs 14 residues. After removal of 0 bases from V and 3 bases from J, the junction contained 0 bases not matched to a gene. CDR3 sequence reads: CATSRETGEETQYF. CDR3 nucleotides: TGTGCCACCAGCAGAGAGACAGGGGAAGAGACCCAGTACTTC. The whole variable domain, remainder taken from reference TRBV15 and TRBJ2-5, is DAMVIQNPRYQVTQFGKPVTLSCSQTLNHNVMYWYQQKSSQAPKLLFHYYDKDFNNEADTPDNFQSRRPNTSFCFLDIRSPGLGDTAMYLCATSRETGEETQYFGPGTRLLVL.

The chain employs TRBV29-1 and TRBJ1-2; no reliable D call. The CDR3 has 15 residues. Per the germline V gene, CDR1 is SQVTM and CDR2 is ANQGSEA. The V end was cut by 0 bases, the J end by 1 base, with 12 bases between. In DNA form, the CDR3 reads TGCAGCGTTGAAGATCATCTGGGTAATAACTATGGCTACACCTTC. Its protein is CSVEDHLGNNYGYTF.

This clone has only one observation. The rearrangement links TRBV5-4 to TRBJ2-3; D is ambiguous. Trimming pared 4 bases from V and 2 bases from J, leaving 11 bases between. There are 14 residues in the CDR3. Germline V gene data show CDR1 as SGHNT and CDR2 as YYREEE (reference sequence). The CDR3 protein is CASSQGLYTDTQYF. DNA of the CDR3: TGTGCCAGCAGCCAAGGTCTATACACAGATACGCAGTATTTT.

V gene TRBV19 combines with J gene TRBJ2-1; 7 bases are shared with TRBD1. V trimming: 5 bases; J trimming: 4 bases; junction bases outside the gene matches: 8. The CDR3 spans 15 residues. Germline CDR1 LNHDA, CDR2 SQIVND (reference sequence). CDR3 DNA sequence: TGTGCCAGTAGTGATTGGACAGGAGTTTACAATGAGCAGTTCTTC. Translation gives CASSDWTGVYNEQFF.

This chain uses TRBV6-5 with TRBJ1-5, with D possibly matching TRBD1 (5 bases). Trimming cost V 5 bases and J 1 base, with 12 bases left between them. The germline CDR1 and CDR2 sequences are MNHEY and SVGAGI. CDR3 length equals 15 residues. For the CDR3, the DNA is TGTGCCAGCAGTCCGGGACTCCTAAGCAATCAGCCCCAGCATTTT. This gives the protein CASSPGLLSNQPQHF.

The rearrangement links TRBV7-6 to TRBJ1-4, with 7 bases identical to TRBD1. The CDR3 is 13 amino acids. The trim removed 3 bases at V and 11 bases at J, leaving 6 bases unmatched. Germline CDR1 reads SGHVS; CDR2 reads FNYEAQ. The CDR3 DNA reads as TGTGCCAGCAGCTTCAGACAGGGAGACAAACTGTTTTTT. Translated, it gives CASSFRQGDKLFF.